Each of the 32 T cell receptor beta chains below was sequenced from the same sample in a study of PD-1 blockade in classical Hodgkin lymphoma. Assay: immunoSEQ multiplex PCR; the TCRdb copy retains only in-frame clones and omits some. The data show around 58,000 clones, around nine tenths seen once. All the patients suffered relapse after autologous stem cell transplantation, and brentuximab vedotin exposure differed. Sample: peripheral blood mononuclear cells (PBMCs), taken at baseline. These TCRs come from a human donor with classical Hodgkin lymphoma.

The sample holds one count of this clone. The chain links TRBV4-1 to TRBJ2-3, with 7 positions matching TRBD1. CDR1 and CDR2 (germline): MGHRA, YSYEKL. The CDR3 extends over 14 amino acids. Germline trimming cut 4 bases from V and 2 bases from J; bases unmatched to any gene: 3. For the CDR3, the DNA is TGCGCCAGCAGCCGGGACAGATACACAGATACGCAGTATTTT. The encoded protein is CASSRDRYTDTQYF.

The chain combines TRBV4-1 with TRBJ2-2; the D gene is possibly TRBD1 (5 bases). Germline-derived CDR1 and CDR2 are MGHRA and YSYEKL. This CDR3 is built from 13 residues. Trimming removed 6 bases at V and 4 bases at J, with 9 bases between. The chain's CDR3 is CASRSQGTGELFF. The CDR3 nucleotides are TGCGCCAGCAGGTCCCAGGGCACCGGGGAGCTGTTTTTT.

This chain connects TRBV28 to TRBJ1-5; no clear D. The CDR3 length is 12 residues. V dropped 7 bases and J dropped 4 bases, with 8 bases sitting between them. The germline gives CDR1 MDHEN, CDR2 SYDVKM. CDR3 sequence reads: CASNSRNQPQHF. CDR3 nucleotide sequence: TGTGCCAGCAACAGCCGAAATCAGCCCCAGCATTTT.

J is TRBJ1-2 and V is TRBV25-1; a possible D gene is TRBD1 (5 bases). Germline V gene sequence: CDR1 MGHDK, CDR2 SYGVNS. Trimming removed 3 bases at V and 0 bases at J, with 5 bases between. This CDR3 region has 13 residues. CDR3 sequence: CASSEGANYGYTF. CDR3 bases: TGTGCCAGCAGTGAGGGGGCTAACTATGGCTACACCTTC.

J is TRBJ1-2 and V is TRBV27, with TRBD1 matching over 9 bases. Trimming at V came to 2 bases and at J to 8 bases, leaving 6 bases not matched to a gene. This CDR3 comprises 14 residues. Germline-derived CDR1 and CDR2 are MNHEY and SMNVEV (reference sequence). The CDR3 DNA is TGTGCCAGCAGTTTACGGGGACAGGGAGGCGGCTACACCTTC. Amino acid sequence: CASSLRGQGGGYTF.

This chain connects TRBV27 to TRBJ2-3, with no clear D. Trimming removed 5 bases from V and 3 bases from J, with 18 bases in between. The germline V gene has CDR1 MNHEY and CDR2 SMNVEV (reference sequence). The CDR3 is 16 residues long. CDR3 nucleotide sequence: TGTGCCAGCAGTCCTACGATTAGTAGTATTACAGATACGCAGTATTTT. The encoded protein is CASSPTISSITDTQYF.

Here the CDR3 reads CASGAGANTGELFF. CDR3 coding DNA: TGCGCCAGTGGAGCGGGAGCGAACACCGGGGAGCTGTTTTTT. This chain joins TRBV5-1 and TRBJ2-2; TRBD2 matches at 8 bases. The germline gives CDR1 SGHRS, CDR2 YFSETQ. The length of the CDR3 is 14 residues. Trimming took 8 bases from V and 0 from J; bases not matched to a gene: 3.

This chain joins TRBV2 and TRBJ2-3; 8 positions match TRBD1. The CDR3 consists of 16 residues. In germline, CDR1 is SNHLY, CDR2 FYNNEI. After removal of 5 bases from V and 0 bases from J, the junction contained 7 bases not matched to a gene. CDR3 loop: CASSYYRGRSTDTQYF. The CDR3 region has the DNA TGTGCCAGCAGTTATTACAGGGGGAGAAGCACAGATACGCAGTATTTT. The whole variable domain, remainder taken from reference TRBV2 and TRBJ2-3, is EPEVTQTPSHQVTQMGQEVILRCVPISNHLYFYWYRQILGQKVEFLVSFYNNEISEKSEIFDDQFSVERPDGSNFTLKIRSTKLEDSAMYFCASSYYRGRSTDTQYFGPGTRLTVL.

The rearrangement uses TRBV5-1 and TRBJ2-1, with TRBD1 as a possible D gene (6 bases). This CDR3 has 17 residues. CDR1 SGHRS and CDR2 YFSETQ come from the germline V gene. V dropped 7 bases and J dropped 8 bases, with 28 bases sitting between them. The CDR3 protein is CASRWRSGTPDPDEQFF. The CDR3 nucleotides read TGCGCCAGCCGTTGGAGGTCCGGGACACCGGATCCCGATGAGCAGTTCTTC.

This chain uses TRBV14 with TRBJ2-3; D is unresolved. CDR3 length: 13 residues. The V gene's germline CDR1 is SGHDN and CDR2 FVKESK. V was shortened by 1 base and J by 3 bases, with 5 bases between the two germline ends. In DNA form, the CDR3 reads TGTGCCAGCAGCCAAGGGGGAACAGATACGCAGTATTTT. It encodes CASSQGGTDTQYF.

This chain uses TRBV6-1 with TRBJ2-1, with TRBD2 as a possible D gene (6 bases). The CDR3 is 15 amino acids. The germline V and J ends were trimmed by 6 bases and 7 bases, with 19 bases remaining between them. The germline V gene has CDR1 MNHNS and CDR2 SASEGT. CDR3: CASSLGDSLYNEQFF. In DNA, the CDR3 is TGTGCCAGCAGCCTGGGGGACTCCCTCTATAATGAGCAGTTCTTC.

This sequence joins TRBV28 and TRBJ1-2; 7 bases match TRBD1. Trimming at V came to 6 bases and at J to 3 bases, leaving 10 bases not matched to a gene. The CDR3 spans 15 residues. Germline V CDR1 and CDR2: MDHEN, SYDVKM. CDR3 residues: CASRPIQGLYYGYTF. The CDR3 nucleotides read TGTGCCAGCAGGCCCATACAGGGGCTTTACTATGGCTACACCTTC.

The genes are TRBV30 and TRBJ2-1; D possibly corresponds to TRBD2 (5 bases). V was pared by 0 bases and J by 9 bases, with 12 bases between. The CDR3 extends over 13 amino acids. Germline V gene lookup returns CDR1 GTSNPN and CDR2 SVGIG (reference sequence). This chain's CDR3 is CAWSVSSRGEQFF. CDR3 nucleotides: TGTGCCTGGAGTGTATCGTCCCGGGGTGAGCAGTTCTTC.

The chain links TRBV6-5 to TRBJ2-7; no firm D call. The CDR3 loop spans 14 amino acids. Deletions cut 6 bases from V and 2 bases from J, with 14 bases between. CDR1 and CDR2 (germline): MNHEY, SVGAGI. This chain's CDR3 is CASRGSKWTYEQYF. The CDR3 nucleotides are TGTGCCAGCAGGGGCTCGAAGTGGACCTACGAGCAGTACTTC.

This clone was observed a single time. V is TRBV5-1 and J is TRBJ1-1, with 7 nucleotides matching TRBD1. Trimming cost V 4 bases and J 2 bases; bases outside gene matches: 5. The CDR3 length is 14 residues. Germline lookup yields CDR1 SGHRS and CDR2 YFSETQ. As DNA, the CDR3 is TGCGCCAGCAGCGTGACAGGGATCAACACTGAAGCTTTCTTT. Translation: CASSVTGINTEAFF.

The rearrangement links TRBV28 to TRBJ2-1; a weak D match, TRBD2 (5 bases). This CDR3 region has 12 residues. Per germline, CDR1 MDHEN and CDR2 SYDVKM. V was cut by 3 bases and J by 10 bases, with 10 bases left in between. CDR3 nucleotides: TGTGCCAGCAGTTTGTCACTAGGCGAGCAGTTCTTC. It is translated as CASSLSLGEQFF.

As for this clone: Other DNA sequences from this sample encode an identical CDR3 as well. DNA for the CDR3: TGTGCCAGCAGTTACGGTGAGACCCAGTACTTC. Its protein product is CASSYGETQYF. The rearrangement links TRBV6-5 to TRBJ2-5, with D unclear. V lost 2 bases to trimming and J lost 5 bases, with 3 bases between them. This CDR3 comprises 11 residues. Germline values: CDR1 MNHEY, CDR2 SVGAGI.

The J gene is TRBJ1-6, the V gene TRBV6-1, with D possibly TRBD1 on 5 matching bases. Trimming shortened V by 7 bases and J by 10 bases, and 14 bases separated the two germline ends. The CDR3 spans 13 residues. Germline lookup yields CDR1 MNHNS and CDR2 SASEGT. Written as DNA, the CDR3 is TGTGCCAGCAAAGAGGGGACGGGGTCACCCCTCCACTTT. It specifies CASKEGTGSPLHF.

This rearrangement joins TRBV2 to TRBJ2-7; 7 positions agree with TRBD2. CDR1 and CDR2 from the germline V gene are SNHLY and FYNNEI. This CDR3 comprises 16 residues. The trim removed 0 bases at V and 7 bases at J, leaving 12 bases unmatched. CDR3 region: CASSEASGGASGEQYF. Here the CDR3 DNA reads TGTGCCAGCAGTGAAGCGTCGGGGGGAGCTTCCGGGGAGCAGTACTTC.

CDR3 bases: TGCGCCAGCAGCCACCCGGGACTAGCCTTCACCGGGGAGCTGTTTTTT. Translating gives CASSHPGLAFTGELFF. The chain recombines TRBV4-1 with TRBJ2-2; 9 nucleotides align to TRBD2. With V trimmed by 3 bases and J by 4 bases, 6 bases remained unmatched. In germline, CDR1 is MGHRA, CDR2 YSYEKL. The length of the CDR3 is 16 residues.

V and J are TRBV29-1 and TRBJ2-2, with D tentatively TRBD1 (5 bases). CDR1 SQVTM and CDR2 ANQGSEA come from the germline V gene. Deletions cut 2 bases from V and 0 bases from J, with 10 bases between. The CDR3 sequence is 15 residues long. CDR3: CSVESGAANTGELFF. CDR3 nucleotide sequence: TGCAGCGTTGAAAGTGGGGCAGCGAACACCGGGGAGCTGTTTTTT.

The chain has TRBV4-1 and TRBJ2-1; no clear D. CDR1 MGHRA and CDR2 YSYEKL come from the germline V gene. The germline V and J ends were trimmed by 1 base and 5 bases, with 6 bases remaining between them. The CDR3 extends over 13 amino acids. The CDR3 DNA reads as TGCGCCAGCAGCCAAGCGCCCAACAATGAGCAGTTCTTC. This codes for CASSQAPNNEQFF.

The chain has TRBV5-5 and TRBJ2-1; possibly TRBD1 or TRBD2 for D (6 bases each). The V and J ends lost 2 bases and 0 bases respectively, with 9 bases between them. The CDR3 is 15 residues long. Germline CDR1 is SGHKS and CDR2 is YYEKEE (reference sequence). This chain's CDR3 is CASSLGGSSYNEQFF. In DNA, the CDR3 is TGTGCCAGCAGCTTAGGGGGGAGCTCCTACAATGAGCAGTTCTTC.

V usage is TRBV28 and J usage is TRBJ1-4, with D uncertain. Deletions cut 5 bases from V and 4 bases from J, with 11 bases between. Looked up from germline, CDR1 is MDHEN and CDR2 is SYDVKM. This CDR3 region has 14 residues. Here the CDR3 reads CASSLVGFNEKLFF. Written as DNA, the CDR3 is TGTGCCAGCAGTCTTGTCGGGTTTAATGAAAAACTGTTTTTT.

This chain joins TRBV27 and TRBJ2-7, with TRBD2 matching over 7 bases. The CDR3 length is 15 residues. Germline V CDR1 and CDR2: MNHEY, SMNVEV (reference sequence). The V segment lost 2 bases and the J segment 4 bases; nucleotides outside the gene matches: 8. The CDR3 loop reads CASSLGGRGDYEQYF. The DNA for the CDR3 is TGTGCCAGCAGTTTAGGGGGGAGGGGCGATTACGAGCAGTACTTC.

This chain uses TRBV7-2 with TRBJ1-5, with unresolved D. CDR3 size: 13 residues. With 2 bases removed from V and 1 base from J, the gap between germline ends came to 3 bases. The germline gives CDR1 SGHTA, CDR2 FQGNSA. The CDR3 here is CASSLTSNQPQHF. The CDR3 DNA follows: TGTGCCAGCAGCTTAACGAGCAATCAGCCCCAGCATTTT.

The V call is TRBV9, the J call TRBJ2-2; D is unclear. In germline, CDR1 is SGDLS, CDR2 YYNGEE. V was clipped by 3 bases and J by 0 bases, with 9 bases between them. The CDR3 runs 15 residues. DNA of the CDR3: TGTGCCAGCAGCGCTGACCCTACGAACACCGGGGAGCTGTTTTTT. This encodes CASSADPTNTGELFF.

V is TRBV7-3 and J is TRBJ2-1; D unresolved. This CDR3 is built from 14 residues. Germline lookup yields CDR1 SGHTA and CDR2 FQGTGA. Deletions cut 5 bases from V and 0 bases from J, with 8 bases between. DNA for the CDR3: TGTGCCAGCAGCCCAGCAGGCTCCTACAATGAGCAGTTCTTC. It yields the protein CASSPAGSYNEQFF.

V gene TRBV5-8 combines with J gene TRBJ1-2; 11 bases align to TRBD1. The CDR3 consists of 16 residues. The germline V gene encodes CDR1 SGHTS and CDR2 YDEGEE. The V segment lost 7 bases and the J segment 0 bases; nucleotides outside the gene matches: 8. The CDR3 bases are TGTGCCAGCGGTCGGGACAGGGGGTTAGCTAACTATGGCTACACCTTC. Encoded protein: CASGRDRGLANYGYTF.

The chain is built from TRBV29-1 and TRBJ2-7; 8 bases align to TRBD2. The CDR3 totals 14 residues. The germline V gene encodes CDR1 SQVTM and CDR2 ANQGSEA. V trimming: 4 bases; J trimming: 3 bases; junction bases outside the gene matches: 8. The CDR3 region has the DNA TGCAGCGTTGTGGGACCTGGGACTAGCTACGAGCAGTACTTC. Encoded protein: CSVVGPGTSYEQYF.

V is TRBV2 and J is TRBJ2-2, with D perhaps TRBD2 (5 bases). The CDR3 has 15 amino acids. V shed 1 base and J shed 2 bases, with 8 bases lying between them. Germline V CDR1 and CDR2: SNHLY, FYNNEI. CDR3 protein: CASSEGGVNTGELFF. The CDR3 region has the DNA TGTGCCAGCAGTGAAGGGGGAGTCAACACCGGGGAGCTGTTTTTT.

The chain has TRBV18 and TRBJ2-1, with D uncertain. Germline CDR1 and CDR2: KGHSH and LQKENI. The CDR3 length is 14 residues. V was pared by 2 bases and J by 9 bases, with 14 bases between. CDR3 amino acids: CASSPASDLSEQFF. CDR3 bases: TGTGCCAGCTCACCAGCCTCGGACCTCTCTGAGCAGTTCTTC.